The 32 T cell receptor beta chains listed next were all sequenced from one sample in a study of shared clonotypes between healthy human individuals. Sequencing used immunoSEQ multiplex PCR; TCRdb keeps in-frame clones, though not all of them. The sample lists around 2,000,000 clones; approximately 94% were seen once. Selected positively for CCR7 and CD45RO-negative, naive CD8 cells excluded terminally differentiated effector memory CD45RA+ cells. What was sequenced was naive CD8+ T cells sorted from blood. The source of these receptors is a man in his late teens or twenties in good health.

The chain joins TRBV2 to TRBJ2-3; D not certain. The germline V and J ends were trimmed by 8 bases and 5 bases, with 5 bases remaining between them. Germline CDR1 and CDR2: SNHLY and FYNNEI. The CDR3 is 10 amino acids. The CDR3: CASLRDTQYF. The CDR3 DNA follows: TGTGCCAGCCTAAGAGATACGCAGTATTTT.

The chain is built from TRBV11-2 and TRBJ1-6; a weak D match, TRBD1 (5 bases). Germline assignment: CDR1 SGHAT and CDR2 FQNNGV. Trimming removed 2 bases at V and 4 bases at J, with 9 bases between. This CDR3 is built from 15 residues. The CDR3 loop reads CASSLTGGYNSPLHF. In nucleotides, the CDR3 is TGTGCCAGCAGCTTAACGGGGGGATATAATTCACCCCTCCACTTT.

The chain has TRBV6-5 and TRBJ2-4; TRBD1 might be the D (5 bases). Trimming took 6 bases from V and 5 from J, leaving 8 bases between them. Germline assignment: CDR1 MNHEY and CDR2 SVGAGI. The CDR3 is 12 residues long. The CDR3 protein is CASSPTENIQYF. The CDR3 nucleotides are TGTGCCAGCAGCCCGACAGAAAACATTCAGTACTTC.

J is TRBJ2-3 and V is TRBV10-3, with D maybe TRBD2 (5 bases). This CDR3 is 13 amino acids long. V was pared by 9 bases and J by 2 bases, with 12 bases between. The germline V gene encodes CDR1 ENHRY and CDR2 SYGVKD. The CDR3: CAIAGVLTDTQYF. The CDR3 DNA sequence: TGTGCCATAGCCGGGGTCCTCACAGATACGCAGTATTTT.

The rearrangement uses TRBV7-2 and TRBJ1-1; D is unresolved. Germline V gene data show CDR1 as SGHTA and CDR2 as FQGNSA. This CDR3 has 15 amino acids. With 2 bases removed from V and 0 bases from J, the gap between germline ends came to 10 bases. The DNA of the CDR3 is TGTGCCAGCAGCTTAAACTCGGCCTTGAACACTGAAGCTTTCTTT. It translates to CASSLNSALNTEAFF.

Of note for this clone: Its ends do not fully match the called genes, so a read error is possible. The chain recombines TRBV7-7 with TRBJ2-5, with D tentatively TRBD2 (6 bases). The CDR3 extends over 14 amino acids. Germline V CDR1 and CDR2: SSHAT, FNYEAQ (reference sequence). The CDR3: CASSLRLDQETQYF. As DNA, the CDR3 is TGTGCTAGCAGCTTAAGACTAGATCAAGAGACCCAGTACTTC.

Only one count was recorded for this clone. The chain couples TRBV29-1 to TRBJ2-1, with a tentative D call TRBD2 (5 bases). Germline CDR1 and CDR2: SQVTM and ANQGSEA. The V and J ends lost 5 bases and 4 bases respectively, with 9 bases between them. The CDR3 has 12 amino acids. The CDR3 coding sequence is TGCAGCGTTTGGACTTTGTACAATGAGCAGTTCTTC. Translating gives CSVWTLYNEQFF.

CDR3 in DNA: TGTGCCAGCAGCTTATCCTCCGGACTAGCGGGCCTCTCCTACGAGCAGTACTTC. This translates into CASSLSSGLAGLSYEQYF. This chain connects TRBV11-2 to TRBJ2-7; 11 nucleotides agree with TRBD2. The CDR3 extends over 18 amino acids. CDR1 SGHAT and CDR2 FQNNGV come from the germline V gene. V shed 2 bases and J 0 bases; nucleotides not matched to a gene: 9.

The CDR3 region is CASSSDRGRGNTEAFF. CDR3 nucleotide sequence: TGTGCCAGCAGCTCGGACAGGGGGCGCGGGAACACTGAAGCTTTCTTT. The chain joins TRBV7-2 to TRBJ1-1; 11 nucleotides align to TRBD1. CDR3 length equals 16 residues. Germline V lookup: CDR1 SGHTA, CDR2 FQGNSA. V was pared by 4 bases and J by 1 base, with 5 bases of the junction left unmatched. Full variable domain (rest looked up from reference TRBV7-2 and TRBJ1-1): GAGVSQSPSNKVTEKGKDVELRCDPISGHTALYWYRQSLGQGLEFLIYFQGNSAPDKSGLPSDRFSAERTGGSVSTLTIQRTQQEDSAVYLCASSSDRGRGNTEAFFGQGTRLTVV.

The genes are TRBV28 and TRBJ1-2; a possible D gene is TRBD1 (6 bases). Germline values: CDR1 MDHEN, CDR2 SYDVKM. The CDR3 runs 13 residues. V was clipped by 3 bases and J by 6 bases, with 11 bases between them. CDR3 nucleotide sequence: TGTGCCAGCAGTTTTAGGGACATCGATGGCTACACCTTC. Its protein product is CASSFRDIDGYTF.

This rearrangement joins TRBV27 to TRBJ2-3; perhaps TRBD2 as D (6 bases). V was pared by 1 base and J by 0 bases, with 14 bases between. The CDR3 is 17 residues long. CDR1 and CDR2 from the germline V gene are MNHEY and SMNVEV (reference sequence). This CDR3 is CASSLYPSASSTDTQYF. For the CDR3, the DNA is TGTGCCAGCAGTTTATACCCTAGCGCCTCTAGCACAGATACGCAGTATTTT.

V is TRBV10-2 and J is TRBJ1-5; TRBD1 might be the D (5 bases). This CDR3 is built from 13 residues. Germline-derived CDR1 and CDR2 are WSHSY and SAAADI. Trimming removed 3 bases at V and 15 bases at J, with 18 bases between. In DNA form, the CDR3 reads TGCGCCAGCAGTGACTCGGGACGCCAGGTCCCGCATTTT. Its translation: CASSDSGRQVPHF.

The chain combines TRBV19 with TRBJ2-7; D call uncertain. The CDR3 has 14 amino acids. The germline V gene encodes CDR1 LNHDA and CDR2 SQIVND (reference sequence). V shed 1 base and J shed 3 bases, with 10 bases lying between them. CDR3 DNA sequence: TGTGCCAGTAGTATAGCCCCGACTGACTACGAGCAGTACTTC. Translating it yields CASSIAPTDYEQYF.

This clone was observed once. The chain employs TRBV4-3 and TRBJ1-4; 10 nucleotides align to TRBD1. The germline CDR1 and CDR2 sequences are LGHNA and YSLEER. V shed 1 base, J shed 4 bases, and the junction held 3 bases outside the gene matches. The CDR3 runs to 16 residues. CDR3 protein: CASSQGTGGFNEKLFF. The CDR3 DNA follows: TGCGCCAGCAGCCAAGGGACAGGGGGATTTAATGAAAAACTGTTTTTT.

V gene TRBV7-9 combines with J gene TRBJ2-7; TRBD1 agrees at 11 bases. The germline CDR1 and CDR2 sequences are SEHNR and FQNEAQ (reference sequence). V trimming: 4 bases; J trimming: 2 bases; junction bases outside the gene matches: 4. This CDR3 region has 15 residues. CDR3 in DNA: TGTGCCAGCAGCTCTCGGACAGGGGGCACCTACGAGCAGTACTTC. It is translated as CASSSRTGGTYEQYF.

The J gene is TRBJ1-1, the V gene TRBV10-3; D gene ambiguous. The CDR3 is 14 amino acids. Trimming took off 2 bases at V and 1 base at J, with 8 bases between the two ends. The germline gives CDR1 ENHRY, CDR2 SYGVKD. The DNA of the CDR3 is TGTGCCATCAGTGAGGGCTTAGGGAACACTGAAGCTTTCTTT. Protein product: CAISEGLGNTEAFF.

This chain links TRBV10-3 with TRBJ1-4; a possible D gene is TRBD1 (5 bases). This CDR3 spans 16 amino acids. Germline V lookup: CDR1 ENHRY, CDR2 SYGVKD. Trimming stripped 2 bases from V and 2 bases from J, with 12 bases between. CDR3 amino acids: CAISEGGEGTNEKLFF. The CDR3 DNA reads TGTGCCATCAGTGAGGGGGGAGAAGGGACTAATGAAAAACTGTTTTTT.

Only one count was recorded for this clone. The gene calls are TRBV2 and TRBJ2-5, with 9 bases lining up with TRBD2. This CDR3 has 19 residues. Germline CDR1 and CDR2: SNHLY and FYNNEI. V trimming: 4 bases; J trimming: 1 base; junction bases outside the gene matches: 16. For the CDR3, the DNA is TGTGCCAGCAGTGGGGTCTATCCTCTCATTAGCGGGGGCCAAGAGACCCAGTACTTC. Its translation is CASSGVYPLISGGQETQYF.

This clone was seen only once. The CDR3 DNA follows: TGTGCCAGCAGCTTAGAGCAGGGGATGGACACCGGGGAGCTGTTTTTT. Protein sequence: CASSLEQGMDTGELFF. The rearrangement links TRBV7-9 to TRBJ2-2; a possible D gene is TRBD1 (6 bases). Germline V gives CDR1 SEHNR, CDR2 FQNEAQ (reference sequence). The CDR3 loop spans 16 amino acids. V was trimmed by 1 base and J by 3 bases, leaving 12 bases between them.

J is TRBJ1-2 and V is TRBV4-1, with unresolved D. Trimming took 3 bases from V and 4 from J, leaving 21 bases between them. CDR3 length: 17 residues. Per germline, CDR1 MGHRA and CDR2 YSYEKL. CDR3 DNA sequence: TGCGCCAGCAGCCAGGAACCGCAGGCGTCTTATTTCTATGGCTACACCTTC. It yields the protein CASSQEPQASYFYGYTF.

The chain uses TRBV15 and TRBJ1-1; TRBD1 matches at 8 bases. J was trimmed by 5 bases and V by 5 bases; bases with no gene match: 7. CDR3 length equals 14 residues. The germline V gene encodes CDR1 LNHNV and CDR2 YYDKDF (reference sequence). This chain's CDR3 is CATSYAGGGTEAFF. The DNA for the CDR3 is TGTGCCACCAGCTATGCAGGGGGCGGGACTGAAGCTTTCTTT. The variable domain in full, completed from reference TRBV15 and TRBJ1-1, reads DAMVIQNPRYQVTQFGKPVTLSCSQTLNHNVMYWYQQKSSQAPKLLFHYYDKDFNNEADTPDNFQSRRPNTSFCFLDIRSPGLGDTAMYLCATSYAGGGTEAFFGQGTRLTVV.

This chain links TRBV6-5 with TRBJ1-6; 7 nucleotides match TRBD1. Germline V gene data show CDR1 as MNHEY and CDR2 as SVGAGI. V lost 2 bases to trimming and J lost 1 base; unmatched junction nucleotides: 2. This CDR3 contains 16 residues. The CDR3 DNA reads TGTGCCAGCAGTTACCCACAGGGGTCCTATAATTCACCCCTCCACTTT. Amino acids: CASSYPQGSYNSPLHF.

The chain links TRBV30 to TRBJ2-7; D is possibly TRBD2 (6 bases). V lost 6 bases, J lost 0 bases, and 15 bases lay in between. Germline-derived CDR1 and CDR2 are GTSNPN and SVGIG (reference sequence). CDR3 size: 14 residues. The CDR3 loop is CACTGLPSSYEQYF. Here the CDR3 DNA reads TGTGCCTGTACGGGACTCCCGAGCTCCTACGAGCAGTACTTC.

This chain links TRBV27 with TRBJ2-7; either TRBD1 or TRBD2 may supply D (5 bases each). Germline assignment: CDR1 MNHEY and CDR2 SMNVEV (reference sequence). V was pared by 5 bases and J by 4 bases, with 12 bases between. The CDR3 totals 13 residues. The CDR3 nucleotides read TGTGCCAGCAGTGGGGGACGGTTATACGAGCAGTACTTC. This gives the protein CASSGGRLYEQYF.

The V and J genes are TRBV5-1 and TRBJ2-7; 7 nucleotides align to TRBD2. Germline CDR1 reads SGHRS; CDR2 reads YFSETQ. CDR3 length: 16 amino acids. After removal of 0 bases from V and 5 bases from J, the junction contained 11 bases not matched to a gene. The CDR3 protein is CASSLGEGRVIDEQYF. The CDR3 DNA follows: TGCGCCAGCAGCTTGGGAGAAGGGAGGGTGATAGACGAGCAGTACTTC. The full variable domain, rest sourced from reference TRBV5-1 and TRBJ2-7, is KAGVTQTPRYLIKTRGQQVTLSCSPISGHRSVSWYQQTPGQGLQFLFEYFSETQRNKGNFPGRFSGRQFSNSRSEMNVSTLELGDSALYLCASSLGEGRVIDEQYFGPGTRLTVT.

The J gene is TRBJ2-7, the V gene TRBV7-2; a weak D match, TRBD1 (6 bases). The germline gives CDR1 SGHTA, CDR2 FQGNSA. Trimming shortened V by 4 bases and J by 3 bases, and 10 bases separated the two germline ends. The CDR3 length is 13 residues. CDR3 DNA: TGTGCCAGCAGCTATTGGACAGACTACGAGCAGTACTTC. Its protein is CASSYWTDYEQYF.

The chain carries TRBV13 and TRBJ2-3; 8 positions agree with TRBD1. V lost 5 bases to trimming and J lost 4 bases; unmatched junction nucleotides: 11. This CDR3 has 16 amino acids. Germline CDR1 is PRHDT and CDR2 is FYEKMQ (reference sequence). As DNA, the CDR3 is TGTGCCAGCAGCACCCGGGCAGGGGGCGCTTCAGATACGCAGTATTTT. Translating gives CASSTRAGGASDTQYF.

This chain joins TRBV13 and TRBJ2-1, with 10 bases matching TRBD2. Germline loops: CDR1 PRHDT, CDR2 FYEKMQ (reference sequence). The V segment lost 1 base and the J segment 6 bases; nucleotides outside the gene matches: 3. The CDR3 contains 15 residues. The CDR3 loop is CASSLVLAGANEQFF. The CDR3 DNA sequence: TGTGCCAGCAGCTTAGTTCTAGCGGGGGCCAATGAGCAGTTCTTC. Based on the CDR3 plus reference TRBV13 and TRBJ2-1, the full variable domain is AAGVIQSPRHLIKEKRETATLKCYPIPRHDTVYWYQQGPGQDPQFLISFYEKMQSDKGSIPDRFSAQQFSDYHSELNMSSLELGDSALYFCASSLVLAGANEQFFGPGTRLTVL.

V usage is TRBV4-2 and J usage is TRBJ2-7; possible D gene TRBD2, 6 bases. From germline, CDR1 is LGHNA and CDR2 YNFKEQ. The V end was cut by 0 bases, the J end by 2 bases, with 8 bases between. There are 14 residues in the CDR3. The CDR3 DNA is TGTGCCAGCAGCCAAGAGTCGGGGGCCTACGAGCAGTACTTC. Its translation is CASSQESGAYEQYF.

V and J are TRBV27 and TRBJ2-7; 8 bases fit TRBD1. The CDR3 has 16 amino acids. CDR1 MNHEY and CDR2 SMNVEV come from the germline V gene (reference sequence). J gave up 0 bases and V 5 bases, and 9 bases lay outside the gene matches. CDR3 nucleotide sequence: TGTGCCAGCAGTCCAGGGACAGGTTCGGGCTCCTACGAGCAGTACTTC. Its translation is CASSPGTGSGSYEQYF.

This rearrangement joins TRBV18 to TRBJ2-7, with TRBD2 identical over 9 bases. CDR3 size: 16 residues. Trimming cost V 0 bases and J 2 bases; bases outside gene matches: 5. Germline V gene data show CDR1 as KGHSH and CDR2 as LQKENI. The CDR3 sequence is CASSPPDGTSPYEQYF. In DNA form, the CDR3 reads TGTGCCAGCTCACCACCGGACGGGACTAGCCCCTACGAGCAGTACTTC.

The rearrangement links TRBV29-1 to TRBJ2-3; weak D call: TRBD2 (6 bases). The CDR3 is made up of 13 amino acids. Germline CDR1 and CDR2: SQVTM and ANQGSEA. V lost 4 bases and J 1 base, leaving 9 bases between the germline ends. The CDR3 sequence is CSVVVAGTDTQYF. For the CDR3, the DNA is TGCAGCGTTGTAGTAGCGGGCACAGATACGCAGTATTTT.